Shown below are 18 T cell receptor beta chains from a single sample sequenced in a study of vaccination and CD4 T cells after COVID-19. Oncomine TCR Beta short-read sequencing was applied to DNA from cultured CD4+ T cells. Via MiXCR, TCRdb re-called the PCR reads, giving one row per CDR3 protein. Among about 21,000 distinct CDR3 sequences listed, 55% were seen once. Their recognized antigens are unknown. Stated treatment: approximately 11-day PBMC culture with coronavirus spike peptide pools or control peptides (ViraFEST assay). The sequencing sample was made of CD4+ T cells from blood, cultured in vitro. The receptors shown here come from a human donor who had recovered from COVID-19.

This clonotype was seen more than once but under ten times. This chain connects TRBV20-1 to TRBJ2-7, with D possibly being TRBD1 (6 bases). V shed 8 bases and J shed 6 bases, with 20 bases lying between them. The CDR3 covers 13 residues. The V gene's germline CDR1 is DFQATT and CDR2 SNEGSKA (reference sequence). The CDR3 DNA follows: TGCAGTACCCAAGGACAGAGTGGTTCCGAGCAGTACTTC. It is translated as CSTQGQSGSEQYF.

This clonotype was observed a few times. The rearrangement links TRBV5-4 to TRBJ2-6, with 7 bases fitting TRBD1. This CDR3 has 19 residues. Germline V gene lookup returns CDR1 SGHNT and CDR2 YYREEE (reference sequence). V lost 2 bases, J lost 0 bases, and 11 bases stayed unmatched. CDR3 residues: CASSLRGTAILSGANVLTF. The CDR3 DNA reads TGTGCCAGCAGCTTAAGGGGGACAGCCATACTCTCTGGGGCCAACGTCCTGACTTTC.

V usage is TRBV6-1 and J usage is TRBJ1-6, with 7 bases that match TRBD1. The CDR3 length is 14 residues. Per the germline V gene, CDR1 is MNHNS and CDR2 is SASEGT. Unmatched junction bases numbered 8, after V lost 6 bases and J lost 9 bases. Here the CDR3 DNA reads TGTGCCAGCAGCCAAGGGCAGGGGGGTTCACCCCTCCACTTT. Protein product: CASSQGQGGSPLHF.

As DNA, the CDR3 is TGTGCCAGCAGCACCAGGACAGGCCTGGGGAACACTGAAGCTTTCTTT. Its protein product is CASSTRTGLGNTEAFF. V is TRBV14 and J is TRBJ1-1, with 7 nucleotides matching TRBD1. This CDR3 is 16 amino acids long. V lost 5 bases, J lost 1 base, and 10 bases stayed unmatched. Germline CDR1 and CDR2: SGHDN and FVKESK.

The chain employs TRBV7-2 and TRBJ1-2; possible D gene TRBD1, 5 bases. Looked up from germline, CDR1 is SGHTA and CDR2 is FQGNSA. V lost 4 bases and J 0 bases, leaving 15 bases between the germline ends. This CDR3 comprises 16 residues. In DNA, the CDR3 is TGTGCCAGCAGCTCAACCCCGGGGGGACCTAACTATGGCTACACCTTC. Its translation is CASSSTPGGPNYGYTF.

This clonotype was recorded a few times. The chain joins TRBV2 to TRBJ2-3; D is uncertain. This CDR3 contains 12 residues. The V end was cut by 5 bases, the J end by 5 bases, with 8 bases between. From germline, CDR1 is SNHLY and CDR2 FYNNEI. The CDR3 DNA follows: TGTGCCAGCAGTCGATCTAGAGATACGCAGTATTTT. It specifies CASSRSRDTQYF. The full variable domain, rest sourced from reference TRBV2 and TRBJ2-3, is EPEVTQTPSHQVTQMGQEVILRCVPISNHLYFYWYRQILGQKVEFLVSFYNNEISEKSEIFDDQFSVERPDGSNFTLKIRSTKLEDSAMYFCASSRSRDTQYFGPGTRLTVL.

This clonotype was counted only a few times. This sequence joins TRBV6-5 and TRBJ1-2; tentatively, D is TRBD1 (5 bases). The CDR3 runs 16 residues. In germline, CDR1 is MNHEY, CDR2 SVGAGI. Trimming removed 0 bases at V and 1 base at J, with 12 bases between. For the CDR3, the DNA is TGTGCCAGCAGTTACTCCCTCCAGGGCCATAACTATGGCTACACCTTC. This translates into CASSYSLQGHNYGYTF.

The V call is TRBV7-9, the J call TRBJ1-2; no definite D call. CDR3 size: 15 residues. V was shortened by 3 bases and J by 0 bases, with 11 bases between the two germline ends. CDR1 and CDR2 (germline): SEHNR, FQNEAQ (reference sequence). CDR3 residues: CASSLQTGPNYGYTF. For the CDR3, the DNA is TGTGCCAGCAGCTTGCAGACTGGACCTAACTATGGCTACACCTTC.

This clonotype came up a few times. The chain is built from TRBV10-1 and TRBJ2-6; 9 nucleotides agree with TRBD1. Trimming cost V 3 bases and J 0 bases; bases outside gene matches: 3. The germline V gene encodes CDR1 WNHNN and CDR2 SYGVQD (reference sequence). The length of the CDR3 is 17 residues. CDR3 amino acids: CASSEGDRASGANVLTF. CDR3 sequence (DNA): TGCGCCAGCAGTGAAGGGGACAGGGCCTCTGGGGCCAACGTCCTGACTTTC.

The chain couples TRBV30 to TRBJ1-2, with D uncertain. V dropped 2 bases and J dropped 6 bases, with 13 bases sitting between them. This CDR3 is 13 amino acids long. Germline CDR1 reads GTSNPN; CDR2 reads SVGIG (reference sequence). CDR3 sequence (DNA): TGTGCCTGGAGTCTCGGTAGGGATCATGGCTACACCTTC. It yields the protein CAWSLGRDHGYTF.

The table lists this clonotype with a few counts. The chain is built from TRBV27 and TRBJ1-1; D call uncertain. Germline assignment: CDR1 MNHEY and CDR2 SMNVEV (reference sequence). The CDR3 is 17 amino acids. Trimming removed 6 bases at V and 1 base at J, with 21 bases between. The CDR3 sequence: CASRGRSKGGPNTEAFF. The CDR3 nucleotides read TGTGCCAGCAGAGGGAGGTCCAAAGGAGGGCCGAACACTGAAGCTTTCTTT.

In this sample, this clonotype turned up once. The chain uses TRBV5-3 and TRBJ1-2; the match to TRBD1 covers 12 bases. TRBV5-3 is annotated as an ORF whose role is uncertain. After removal of 0 bases from V and 8 bases from J, the junction contained 11 bases not matched to a gene. The CDR3 totals 17 residues. CDR3 bases: TGTGCCAGAAGCTTGGCTTGGGACAGGGGGCTGGCGTGCGGCTACACCTTC. It translates to CARSLAWDRGLACGYTF.

This chain uses TRBV19 with TRBJ2-7; no clear D gene. Per the germline V gene, CDR1 is LNHDA and CDR2 is SQIVND (reference sequence). The CDR3 consists of 11 residues. V dropped 5 bases and J dropped 7 bases, with 9 bases sitting between them. CDR3 sequence reads: CASSSGWEQYF. For the CDR3, the DNA is TGTGCCAGTAGTTCGGGCTGGGAGCAGTACTTC.

The chain couples TRBV19 to TRBJ1-5, with D unclear. This CDR3 region has 14 residues. V was pared by 3 bases and J by 3 bases, with 9 bases between. Per germline, CDR1 LNHDA and CDR2 SQIVND (reference sequence). The CDR3 nucleotides read TGTGCCAGTAGTATTACCGGGGTCAATCAGCCCCAGCATTTT. This gives the protein CASSITGVNQPQHF.

The chain joins TRBV6-1 to TRBJ2-1; D may be TRBD1 or TRBD2 (5 bases each). CDR3 length equals 13 residues. Germline-derived CDR1 and CDR2 are MNHNS and SASEGT. Trimming shortened V by 8 bases and J by 3 bases, and 11 bases separated the two germline ends. CDR3 loop: CASGGGVYNEQFF. The CDR3, as DNA: TGTGCCAGCGGTGGGGGTGTCTACAATGAGCAGTTCTTC.

This clonotype was seen only a few times. Relative to the germline gene, one junction end is altered; a read error may explain this. The chain links TRBV19 to TRBJ1-5; tentative D call: TRBD1 (5 bases). Germline values: CDR1 LNHDA, CDR2 SQIVND (reference sequence). This CDR3 has 15 amino acids. This CDR3 is CASSLLATVNQPLHF. DNA of the CDR3: TGTGCCAGTAGTCTCCTGGCGACAGTCAATCAGCCCCTGCATTTT.

The chain uses TRBV27 and TRBJ2-7, with 10 bases matching TRBD1. Germline loops: CDR1 MNHEY, CDR2 SMNVEV (reference sequence). There are 14 residues in the CDR3. The ends lost 4 bases at V and 7 bases at J; junction bases unmatched: 7. As DNA, the CDR3 is TGTGCCAGCAGTTGGGACAGGGGCGGTGGGGAGCAGTACTTC. Its translation: CASSWDRGGGEQYF.

The chain uses TRBV7-6 and TRBJ2-3, with D possibly called TRBD1 or TRBD2 (5 bases each). The CDR3 is 13 residues long. The ends were cut back, 4 bases at V and 4 bases at J, with 9 bases in the middle. Germline CDR1 and CDR2: SGHVS and FNYEAQ. CDR3 DNA sequence: TGTGCCAGCAGCTCAGAGGGGTCAGATACGCAGTATTTT. Protein: CASSSEGSDTQYF.